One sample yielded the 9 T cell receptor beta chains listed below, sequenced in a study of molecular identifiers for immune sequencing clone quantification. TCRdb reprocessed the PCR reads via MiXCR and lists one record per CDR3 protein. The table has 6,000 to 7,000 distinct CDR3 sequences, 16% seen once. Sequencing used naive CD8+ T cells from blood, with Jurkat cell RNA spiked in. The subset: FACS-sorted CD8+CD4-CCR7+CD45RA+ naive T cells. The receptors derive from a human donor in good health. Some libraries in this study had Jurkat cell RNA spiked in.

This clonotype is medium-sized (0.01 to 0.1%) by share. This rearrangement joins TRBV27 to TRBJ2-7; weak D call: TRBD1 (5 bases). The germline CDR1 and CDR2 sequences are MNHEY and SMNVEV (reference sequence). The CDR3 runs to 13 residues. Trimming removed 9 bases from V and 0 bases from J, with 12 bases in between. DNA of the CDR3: TGTGCCAGTATAGGGGTGGACTCCTACGAGCAGTACTTC. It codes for CASIGVDSYEQYF.

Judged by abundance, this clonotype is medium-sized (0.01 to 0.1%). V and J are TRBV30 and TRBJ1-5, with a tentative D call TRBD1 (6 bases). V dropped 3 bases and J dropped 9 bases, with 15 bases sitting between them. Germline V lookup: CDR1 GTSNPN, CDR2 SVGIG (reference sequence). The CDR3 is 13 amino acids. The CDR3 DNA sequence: TGTGCCTGGAGCCCGGGGGGCCTGGGGCCCCAGCATTTT. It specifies CAWSPGGLGPQHF.

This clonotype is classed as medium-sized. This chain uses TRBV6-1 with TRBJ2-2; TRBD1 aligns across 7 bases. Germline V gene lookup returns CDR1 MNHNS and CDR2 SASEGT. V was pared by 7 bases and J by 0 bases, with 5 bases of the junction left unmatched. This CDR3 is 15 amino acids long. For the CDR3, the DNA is TGTGCCAGCACCCCGACAGGGCCGAACACCGGGGAGCTGTTTTTT. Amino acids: CASTPTGPNTGELFF.

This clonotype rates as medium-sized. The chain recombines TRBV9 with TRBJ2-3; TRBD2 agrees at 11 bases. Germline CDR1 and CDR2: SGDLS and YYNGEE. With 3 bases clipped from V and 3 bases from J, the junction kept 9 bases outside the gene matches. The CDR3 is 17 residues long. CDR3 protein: CASSGSGTSGWTDTQYF. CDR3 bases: TGTGCCAGCAGCGGAAGCGGGACTAGCGGTTGGACAGATACGCAGTATTTT. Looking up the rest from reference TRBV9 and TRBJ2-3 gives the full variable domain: DSGVTQTPKHLITATGQRVTLRCSPRSGDLSVYWYQQSLDQGLQFLIQYYNGEERAKGNILERFSAQQFPDLHSELNLSSLELGDSALYFCASSGSGTSGWTDTQYFGPGTRLTVL.

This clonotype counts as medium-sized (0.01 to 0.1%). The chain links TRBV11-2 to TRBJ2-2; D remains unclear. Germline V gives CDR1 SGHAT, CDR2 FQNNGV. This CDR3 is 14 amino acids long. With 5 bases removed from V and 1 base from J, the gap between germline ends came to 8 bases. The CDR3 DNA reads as TGTGCCAGCAGCATTGTAGAGAACACCGGGGAGCTGTTTTTT. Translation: CASSIVENTGELFF.

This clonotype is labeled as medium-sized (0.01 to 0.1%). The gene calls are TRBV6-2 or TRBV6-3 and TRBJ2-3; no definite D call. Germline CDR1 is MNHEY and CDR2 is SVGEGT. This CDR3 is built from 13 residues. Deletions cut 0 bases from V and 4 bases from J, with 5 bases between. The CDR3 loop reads CASSYSAADTQYF. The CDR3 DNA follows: TGTGCCAGCAGTTACTCCGCGGCAGATACGCAGTATTTT.

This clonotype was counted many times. This chain's CDR3 is CASSEVRSPYEQYF. The CDR3 nucleotides read TGTGCCAGCAGTGAAGTCCGTTCACCCTACGAGCAGTACTTC. V and J are TRBV2 and TRBJ2-7; D not certain. Trimming left V 1 base short and J 2 bases short, with 9 bases between. The CDR3 runs 14 residues. Germline-derived CDR1 and CDR2 are SNHLY and FYNNEI.

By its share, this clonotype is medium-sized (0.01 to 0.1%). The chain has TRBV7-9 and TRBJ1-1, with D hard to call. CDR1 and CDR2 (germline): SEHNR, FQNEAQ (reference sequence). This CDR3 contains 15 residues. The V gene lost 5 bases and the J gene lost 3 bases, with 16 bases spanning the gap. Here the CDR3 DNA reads TGTGCCAGCAGCCCTCAAAGCCCTTGGGACACTGAAGCTTTCTTT. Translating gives CASSPQSPWDTEAFF. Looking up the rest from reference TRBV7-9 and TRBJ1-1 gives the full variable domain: DTGVSQNPRHKITKRGQNVTFRCDPISEHNRLYWYRQTLGQGPEFLTYFQNEAQLEKSRLLSDRFSAERPKGSFSTLEIQRTEQGDSAMYLCASSPQSPWDTEAFFGQGTRLTVV.

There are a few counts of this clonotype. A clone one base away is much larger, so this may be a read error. CDR3 loop: CAGNPGPLQETQYF. CDR3 DNA sequence: TGTGCCGGCAACCCGGGACCGCTCCAAGAGACCCAGTACTTC. The chain links TRBV12-3 or TRBV12-4 to TRBJ2-5, with D perhaps TRBD1 or TRBD2 (5 bases each). The CDR3 has 14 residues. V was cut by 11 bases and J by 1 base, with 17 bases left in between.